Shown below are 25 T cell receptor beta chains from a single sample sequenced in a study of cytomegalovirus exposure and HLA in healthy donors. The PCR employed 60 Vbeta primers together with 13 Jbeta primers. Measured with immunoSEQ multiplex PCR; TCRdb has only the in-frame clones, and not every one. The sample contains 100,000 to 150,000 clones, about 62% of which appear only once. Sequencing was done on a sample of PBMCs. The receptors derive from a woman in her forties in good health and CMV-seropositive.

V is TRBV5-1 and J is TRBJ2-2; D remains unclear. V gave up 3 bases and J gave up 5 bases, with 8 bases separating them. CDR3 size: 13 residues. Germline loops: CDR1 SGHRS, CDR2 YFSETQ. CDR3 sequence: CASSSQRTGELFF. The CDR3, as DNA: TGCGCCAGCAGCTCCCAGAGGACCGGGGAGCTGTTTTTT.

This chain links TRBV6-1 with TRBJ2-2, with TRBD2 as a possible D gene (5 bases). The germline V and J ends were trimmed by 11 bases and 3 bases, with 16 bases remaining between them. The CDR3 length is 14 residues. CDR1 MNHNS and CDR2 SASEGT come from the germline V gene. DNA of the CDR3: TGTGCCTCGATGGAACTAGTAGACACCGGGGAGCTGTTTTTT. This encodes CASMELVDTGELFF.

This clone was observed a few times. V is TRBV6-5 and J is TRBJ1-5; TRBD1 agrees at 9 bases. Germline CDR1 reads MNHEY; CDR2 reads SVGAGI. The V gene end was trimmed by 6 bases and the J gene end by 6 bases; junction bases not matched to a gene: 9. The CDR3 runs 15 residues. Here the CDR3 reads CASREGQGGRQPQHF. CDR3 DNA: TGTGCCAGCAGGGAGGGACAGGGCGGGCGTCAGCCCCAGCATTTT.

This chain joins TRBV7-2 and TRBJ1-3; the D gene is possibly TRBD1 (6 bases). CDR3 length: 14 residues. Per the germline V gene, CDR1 is SGHTA and CDR2 is FQGNSA. Trimming left V 1 base short and J 7 bases short, with 11 bases between. The CDR3 here is CASSLEGDSNTIYF. The CDR3 region has the DNA TGTGCCAGCAGCTTAGAGGGGGATTCGAACACCATATATTTT.

V usage is TRBV2 and J usage is TRBJ1-2; the D is unclear. Germline-derived CDR1 and CDR2 are SNHLY and FYNNEI. V lost 6 bases, J lost 2 bases, and 10 bases lay in between. The CDR3 spans 13 residues. This chain's CDR3 is CASREGSNYGYTF. The CDR3 nucleotides are TGTGCCAGCAGGGAGGGATCAAACTATGGCTACACCTTC.

The chain employs TRBV5-1 and TRBJ2-1; perhaps TRBD1 as D (6 bases). The CDR3 extends over 15 amino acids. Germline values: CDR1 SGHRS, CDR2 YFSETQ. With 5 bases removed from V and 0 bases from J, the gap between germline ends came to 12 bases. This CDR3 reads CASRSQGSSYNEQFF. The CDR3 DNA sequence: TGCGCCAGCAGGTCCCAGGGGAGCTCCTACAATGAGCAGTTCTTC.

The chain employs TRBV7-6 and TRBJ2-7, with 12 bases lining up with TRBD1. There are 15 residues in the CDR3. The germline CDR1 and CDR2 sequences are SGHVS and FNYEAQ. The trim removed 5 bases at V and 6 bases at J, leaving 8 bases unmatched. CDR3 DNA sequence: TGTGCCAGCAGCATAGGGGGGACAGGGGGCGGCGAGCAGTACTTC. This translates into CASSIGGTGGGEQYF.

The V call is TRBV13, the J call TRBJ2-3; 7 bases agree with TRBD1. Per the germline V gene, CDR1 is PRHDT and CDR2 is FYEKMQ (reference sequence). J gave up 2 bases and V 5 bases, and 7 bases lay outside the gene matches. This CDR3 spans 15 amino acids. The CDR3 is CASSTGQADTDTQYF. The CDR3, as DNA: TGTGCCAGCAGCACTGGACAGGCGGACACAGATACGCAGTATTTT.

The rearrangement joins TRBV2 to TRBJ1-4; D is uncertain. Trimming removed 7 bases from V and 7 bases from J, with 28 bases in between. The V gene's germline CDR1 is SNHLY and CDR2 FYNNEI. CDR3 size: 18 residues. As DNA, the CDR3 is TGTGCCAGCAAGCCATCCGGGAGCAAGGCCATCGCCGGTGAAAAACTGTTTTTT. Its protein product is CASKPSGSKAIAGEKLFF.

This clone was recorded a few times. This chain connects TRBV30 to TRBJ2-7, with D perhaps matching TRBD2 (7 bases). Germline V CDR1 and CDR2: GTSNPN, SVGIG (reference sequence). V was pared by 5 bases and J by 2 bases, with 10 bases between. This CDR3 spans 12 amino acids. The CDR3 protein is CAWRGATYEQYF. The CDR3 nucleotides are TGTGCCTGGCGGGGGGCGACCTACGAGCAGTACTTC.

This clone has only a few counts. The rearrangement joins TRBV11-3 to TRBJ1-1, with D perhaps matching TRBD1 (5 bases). The germline gives CDR1 SGHNT, CDR2 YENEEA. CDR3 length: 15 residues. The germline V and J ends were trimmed by 2 bases and 4 bases, with 14 bases remaining between them. The CDR3 DNA reads as TGTGCCAGCAGCTTATCTGGGGCACAGAGCACTGAAGCTTTCTTT. It specifies CASSLSGAQSTEAFF.

This clone was recorded a few times. This chain joins TRBV14 and TRBJ2-1, with a tentative D call TRBD1 (5 bases). V lost 3 bases, J lost 7 bases, and 10 bases lay in between. The CDR3 sequence is 13 residues long. Germline CDR1 reads SGHDN; CDR2 reads FVKESK. CDR3 bases: TGTGCCAGCAGCCATCGGGCAGGGAATGAGCAGTTCTTC. Its translation: CASSHRAGNEQFF. Variable domain in full (rest from reference TRBV14 and TRBJ2-1): EAGVTQFPSHSVIEKGQTVTLRCDPISGHDNLYWYRRVMGKEIKFLLHFVKESKQDESGMPNNRFLAERTGGTYSTLKVQPAELEDSGVYFCASSHRAGNEQFFGPGTRLTVL.

The chain links TRBV5-1 to TRBJ2-1; 10 bases agree with TRBD1. Losses at the gene ends were 0 bases for V and 7 bases for J; bases not matched to a gene: 7. Germline assignment: CDR1 SGHRS and CDR2 YFSETQ. The CDR3 loop spans 16 amino acids. As DNA, the CDR3 is TGCGCCAGCAGCTTGGCCGGACGGACAGGGGGGAATGAGCAGTTCTTC. Translated, it gives CASSLAGRTGGNEQFF. The variable domain in full, with the rest retrieved from reference TRBV5-1 and TRBJ2-1, is KAGVTQTPRYLIKTRGQQVTLSCSPISGHRSVSWYQQTPGQGLQFLFEYFSETQRNKGNFPGRFSGRQFSNSRSEMNVSTLELGDSALYLCASSLAGRTGGNEQFFGPGTRLTVL.

The table lists this clone with a few counts. The rearrangement joins TRBV6-5 to TRBJ1-2, with D possibly being TRBD1 (5 bases). Germline V gene sequence: CDR1 MNHEY, CDR2 SVGAGI. The CDR3 extends over 12 amino acids. Trimming took 10 bases from V and 6 from J, leaving 15 bases between them. Here the CDR3 DNA reads TGTGCCATCCGAGCACAGGAAAATGGCTACACCTTC. This translates into CAIRAQENGYTF.

The genes are TRBV28 and TRBJ2-5; the match to TRBD1 covers 10 bases. The CDR3 totals 14 residues. Germline V CDR1 and CDR2: MDHEN, SYDVKM. The V gene end was trimmed by 4 bases and the J gene end by 4 bases; junction bases not matched to a gene: 3. CDR3 sequence: CASSSDRGLETQYF. The CDR3 DNA reads as TGTGCCAGCAGTTCGGACAGGGGGTTAGAGACCCAGTACTTC.

This rearrangement joins TRBV19 to TRBJ1-1; 9 nucleotides agree with TRBD1. CDR3 length: 14 residues. The germline CDR1 and CDR2 sequences are LNHDA and SQIVND (reference sequence). The trim removed 11 bases at V and 1 base at J, leaving 8 bases unmatched. The CDR3 sequence: CASNRQGGNTEAFF. Written as DNA, the CDR3 is TGTGCCTCGAACCGACAGGGGGGGAACACTGAAGCTTTCTTT.

The sample holds a few counts of this clone. The chain joins TRBV6-5 to TRBJ1-1, with TRBD1 matching over 7 bases. Per the germline V gene, CDR1 is MNHEY and CDR2 is SVGAGI. The CDR3 extends over 13 amino acids. V lost 5 bases to trimming and J lost 1 base; unmatched junction nucleotides: 1. CDR3 in amino acids: CASSRTGNTEAFF. CDR3 sequence (DNA): TGTGCCAGCAGTAGGACAGGGAACACTGAAGCTTTCTTT.

The chain recombines TRBV14 with TRBJ1-1, with D maybe TRBD1 (6 bases). CDR1 and CDR2 from the germline V gene are SGHDN and FVKESK. Between the trimmed V and J ends, which lost 0 bases and 0 bases, there was a span of 20 bases. The CDR3 is made up of 19 amino acids. CDR3 nucleotide sequence: TGTGCCAGCAGCCAAGAACCACATTCAACAGGGTCTATGAACACTGAAGCTTTCTTT. Amino acids: CASSQEPHSTGSMNTEAFF.

The chain links TRBV9 to TRBJ1-6; tentative D call: TRBD1 (6 bases). Trimming shortened V by 0 bases and J by 8 bases, and 9 bases separated the two germline ends. Germline-derived CDR1 and CDR2 are SGDLS and YYNGEE. The CDR3 extends over 14 amino acids. The CDR3 sequence is CASSVAGADSPLHF. CDR3 bases: TGTGCCAGCAGCGTAGCAGGGGCCGATTCACCCCTCCACTTT.

V gene TRBV11-2 combines with J gene TRBJ2-1; D perhaps matches TRBD2 (5 bases). V lost 3 bases and J 8 bases, leaving 14 bases between the germline ends. Germline-derived CDR1 and CDR2 are SGHAT and FQNNGV. This CDR3 region has 14 residues. The CDR3 here is CASSLGVSRDEQFF. In nucleotides, the CDR3 is TGTGCCAGCAGCTTGGGAGTGAGCCGGGATGAGCAGTTCTTC.

The sample holds one count of this clone. The chain is built from TRBV19 and TRBJ2-2, with TRBD2 matching 9 bases. The CDR3 has 17 residues. Looked up from germline, CDR1 is LNHDA and CDR2 is SQIVND (reference sequence). Germline trimming cut 0 bases from V and 2 bases from J; bases unmatched to any gene: 4. The CDR3 coding sequence is TGTGCCAGTAGTATAGATCAGGGACTAGCAAACACCGGGGAGCTGTTTTTT. Translated, it gives CASSIDQGLANTGELFF.

Comment on this clone: Other DNA variants within this sample encode the same CDR3. The chain employs TRBV9 and TRBJ2-2; 8 bases are shared with TRBD2. The junction had 2 bases not matched to a gene; V was cut back by 0 bases and J by 4 bases. The CDR3 has 15 residues. Germline CDR1 is SGDLS and CDR2 is YYNGEE. As DNA, the CDR3 is TGTGCCAGCAGCGTAGAACTAGCGGTCACCGGGGAGCTGTTTTTT. Protein product: CASSVELAVTGELFF.

The chain employs TRBV19 and TRBJ2-5, with 15 bases fitting TRBD2. The CDR3 consists of 15 residues. Germline V gene sequence: CDR1 LNHDA, CDR2 SQIVND (reference sequence). V was clipped by 5 bases and J by 4 bases; unmatched bases: 2. CDR3 coding DNA: TGTGCCAGTAGTCCGGGACTAGCGGGAGGAGAGACCCAGTACTTC. Translation gives CASSPGLAGGETQYF.

This chain uses TRBV5-6 with TRBJ2-7; the D gene is possibly TRBD1 (6 bases). V was pared by 4 bases and J by 3 bases, with 11 bases between. Per germline, CDR1 SGHDT and CDR2 YYEEEE. The CDR3 loop spans 13 amino acids. The CDR3 coding sequence is TGTGCCAGCAGCCCCCTGGACAGCTACGAGCAGTACTTC. Its translation is CASSPLDSYEQYF.

This clone was detected a few times. Other nucleotide sequences in the sample specify the same CDR3. This sequence joins TRBV28 and TRBJ1-5; 9 nucleotides line up with TRBD1. The CDR3 sequence is 13 residues long. Trimming cost V 5 bases and J 4 bases; bases outside gene matches: 0. Germline CDR1 reads MDHEN; CDR2 reads SYDVKM. The CDR3 sequence is CASSDRGNQPQHF. The CDR3 DNA reads as TGTGCCAGCAGTGACAGGGGGAATCAGCCCCAGCATTTT.